This T cell receptor (beta chain) was retrieved from a study of blood T cell repertoires in COVID-19. Study at large: Some COVID-19 samples were acute and others convalescent; all came from the United States, Italy and Spain. Nucleic acid was either cDNA or gDNA, and it came from T cells, B-cell-depleted T cells, or PBMCs.

Repertoires were generated with immunoSEQ multiplex PCR, while TCRdb's copy carries only in-frame clones and drops some. The repertoire holds roughly 68,000 clones, with roughly 81% as singletons. V lost 8 bases, J lost 1 base, and 10 bases stayed unmatched. The CDR3 has 15 amino acids. CDR1 is SEHNR, CDR2 FQNEAQ, per germline (reference sequence). Sequences were obtained from peripheral blood. V is TRBV7-9 and J is TRBJ1-1; 7 bases fit TRBD1. This sequence was found in a human donor in a cohort sampled during active COVID-19. Here the CDR3 DNA reads TGTGCCAGCGAAGAGGGACAGCTACAGAACACTGAAGCTTTCTTT. It yields the protein CASEEGQLQNTEAFF.